The rows below give T cell receptor beta chains drawn from one sample of a study of T cells in Graves' hyperthyroidism and ophthalmopathy. TCRdb re-called the multiplex PCR reads through MiXCR, storing one row per CDR3 protein. The table has approximately 710,000 distinct CDR3 sequences, roughly 17% seen once. The specimen was blood. Source of these receptors: a man in his fifties or sixties with Graves' hyperthyroidism. The CDR3 runs from the conserved cysteine through the conserved F or W.

v_call,j_call,cdr3_aa
TRBV5-6,TRBJ2-7,CASSLFTSGLSYEQYF
TRBV18,TRBJ1-5,CASSLSGTYSNQPQHF
TRBV6-1,TRBJ1-3,CASSNRNTIYF
TRBV7-9,TRBJ2-7,CASRGGTDGYEQYF
TRBV13,TRBJ1-6,CASSLGRDQLHF
TRBV28,TRBJ1-2,CASSLGQGGHYGYTF
TRBV10-3,TRBJ1-2,CAISEEATNYGYTF
TRBV28,TRBJ2-3,CASSLWADEGDTQYF
TRBV6-2/TRBV6-3,TRBJ1-2,CASSYPTGVGYTF
TRBV19,TRBJ2-1,CASSMDYSSYNEQFF
TRBV13,TRBJ2-7,CASSLGGTGGREQYF
TRBV7-2,TRBJ1-3,CASSSAGTGSGNTIYF
TRBV12-3/TRBV12-4,TRBJ1-6,CASSLAAFSYNSPLHF
TRBV6-2/TRBV6-3,TRBJ2-1,CASTLAGTEQFF
TRBV15,TRBJ2-5,CATSRVPRDPWKEETQYF
TRBV6-1,TRBJ2-3,CASSSDRVSTDTQYF
TRBV27,TRBJ2-3,CASIKDAGTSGRTSTDTQYF
TRBV18,TRBJ1-1,CASSPPGTTPNTEAFF
TRBV27,TRBJ1-4,CASRPSGPLATNEKLFF
TRBV19,TRBJ2-1,CASSIPRDFGDEQFF
TRBV7-8,TRBJ2-1,CASSLSSGIHNEQFF
TRBV6-2/TRBV6-3,TRBJ2-3,CASSVGVNTDTQYF
TRBV6-1,TRBJ1-1,CASHRPGNTEAFF
TRBV3-1,TRBJ2-5,CASSPAGKQETQYF
TRBV6-2/TRBV6-3,TRBJ2-5,CASYREGLPQETHYF
TRBV18,TRBJ2-3,CASSPLIGGGRDTQYF
TRBV5-1,TRBJ1-2,CASSLAGIQNYGYTF
TRBV20-1,TRBJ1-1,CSAASDTNTEAFF